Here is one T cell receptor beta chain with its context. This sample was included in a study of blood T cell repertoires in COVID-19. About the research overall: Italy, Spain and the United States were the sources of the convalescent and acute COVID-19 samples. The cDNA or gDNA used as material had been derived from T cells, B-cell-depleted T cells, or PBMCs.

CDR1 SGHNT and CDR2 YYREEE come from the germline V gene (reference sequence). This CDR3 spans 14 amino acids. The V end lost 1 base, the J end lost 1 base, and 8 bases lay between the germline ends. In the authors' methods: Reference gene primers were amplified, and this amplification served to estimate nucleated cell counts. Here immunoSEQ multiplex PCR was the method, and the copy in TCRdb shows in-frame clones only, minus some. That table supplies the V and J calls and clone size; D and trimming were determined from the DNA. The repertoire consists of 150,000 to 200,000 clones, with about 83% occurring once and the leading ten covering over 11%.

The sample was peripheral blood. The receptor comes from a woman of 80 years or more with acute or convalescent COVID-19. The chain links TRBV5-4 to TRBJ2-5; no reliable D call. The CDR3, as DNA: TGTGCCAGCAGCTTGCAAGTCGGCCAAGAGACCCAGTACTTC. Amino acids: CASSLQVGQETQYF.